A selection of T cell receptor beta chains follows, all from one sample in a study of OX40 agonist ivuxolimab in advanced cancers. Sequencing was performed with immunoSEQ multiplex PCR; in TCRdb, only in-frame clones are kept and a portion is missing. This sample yields some 80,000 clones, of which 80% to 90% are seen a single time; approximately 25% belongs to the top ten. The sequences come from CD4+ or CD8+ T cells sorted from blood, collected in a trial of the OX40 agonist ivuxolimab. These receptors were collected from an adult with an advanced solid tumor such as melanoma, head and neck, liver or kidney cancer. Each CDR3 is given with its conserved first and last residue. D genes are given only for firm matches. Expanded clones get a size class; other rows say once, few or many, or leave the size out.

V gene,D gene,J gene,CDR3 length,clone size,CDR3 protein,CDR3 DNA
TRBV7-2,NA,TRBJ2-7,11,once,CASSADYEQYF,TGTGCCAGCAGCGCCGACTACGAGCAGTACTTC
TRBV19,NA,TRBJ1-1,15,NA,CASSIGEQGNTEAFF,TGTGCCAGTAGTATAGGGGAGCAGGGGAACACTGAAGCTTTCTTT
TRBV9,TRBD1,TRBJ2-7,14,NA,CASSPRQGAYEQYF,TGTGCCAGCAGCCCCCGACAGGGGGCCTACGAGCAGTACTTC
TRBV19,TRBD1,TRBJ1-2,13,NA,CASSRTGIYGYTF,TGTGCCAGTAGTAGGACAGGGATCTATGGCTACACCTTC
TRBV2,NA,TRBJ2-7,10,once,CASSEYEQYF,TGTGCCAGCAGTGAGTACGAGCAGTACTTC
TRBV11-2,NA,TRBJ1-1,13,few,CASSFDPNTEAFF,TGTGCCAGCAGCTTCGACCCGAACACTGAAGCTTTCTTT
TRBV2,TRBD2,TRBJ2-3,15,NA,CASSEWRGGTDTQYF,TGTGCCAGCAGTGAATGGCGGGGGGGCACAGATACGCAGTATTTT
TRBV30,NA,TRBJ2-3,16,NA,CAWSVLPGPGTDTQYF,TGTGCCTGGAGTGTACTACCAGGGCCCGGCACAGATACGCAGTATTTT
TRBV5-1,TRBD1,TRBJ1-2,13,NA,CASSLGQGNGYTF,TGCGCCAGCAGCTTAGGACAGGGTAATGGCTACACCTTC
TRBV2,NA,TRBJ1-5,14,NA,CASSVGDSNQPQHF,TGTGCCAGCAGTGTCGGGGATAGCAATCAGCCCCAGCATTTT
TRBV30,TRBD1,TRBJ1-1,16,few,CAWRGRDRGLRTEAFF,TGTGCCTGGAGGGGGAGGGACAGGGGGCTGCGAACTGAAGCTTTCTTT
TRBV4-1,TRBD1,TRBJ2-3,16,NA,CASSQIQGSGTDTQYF,TGCGCCAGCAGCCAAATACAGGGGTCGGGCACAGATACGCAGTATTTT
TRBV5-1,TRBD2,TRBJ2-2,17,NA,CASSGSRGTGPTGELFF,TGCGCCAGCTCTGGCTCGCGGGGGACCGGGCCTACCGGGGAGCTGTTTTTT
TRBV19,NA,TRBJ1-6,16,NA,CASSLRPGPQNSPLHF,TGTGCCAGTAGTCTTCGTCCGGGACCGCAAAATTCACCCCTCCACTTT
TRBV5-4,TRBD2,TRBJ2-7,15,NA,CASSLMTSDPYEQYF,TGTGCCAGCAGCTTGATGACTAGCGATCCCTACGAGCAGTACTTC
TRBV30,NA,TRBJ1-1,13,NA,CACHGTSNTEAFF,TGTGCCTGTCATGGGACGTCGAACACTGAAGCTTTCTTT
TRBV6-5,NA,TRBJ1-1,16,once,CASSSGRQPANTEAFF,TGTGCCAGCAGTTCGGGACGCCAACCTGCAAACACTGAAGCTTTCTTT
TRBV4-3,TRBD1,TRBJ2-7,15,NA,CASSQEGDRAYEQYF,TGCGCCAGCAGCCAAGAGGGGGACAGGGCCTACGAGCAGTACTTC
TRBV14,TRBD2,TRBJ2-7,15,few,CASSQAASGRTAQYF,TGTGCCAGCAGCCAAGCGGCTAGCGGGAGGACCGCGCAGTACTTC
TRBV5-6,NA,TRBJ2-7,15,few,CASSLLGILSYEQYF,TGTGCCAGCAGCTTACTAGGGATCCTATCCTACGAGCAGTACTTC
TRBV10-3,NA,TRBJ1-4,15,NA,CAISETPGGSEKLFF,TGTGCCATCAGTGAGACACCTGGGGGAAGTGAAAAACTGTTTTTT
TRBV7-9,NA,TRBJ1-5,13,NA,CASSLDGNQPQHF,TGTGCCAGCAGCTTGGACGGAAATCAGCCCCAGCATTTT
TRBV2,NA,TRBJ2-7,13,NA,CASSEGPDREQYF,TGTGCCAGCAGTGAAGGGCCGGACCGCGAGCAGTACTTC
TRBV6-6,TRBD1,TRBJ1-3,15,NA,CASRTIRDRGSTIYF,TGTGCCAGCAGAACGATCCGGGACAGGGGTTCCACCATATATTTT
TRBV18,NA,TRBJ2-2,16,NA,CASSPPGGTNTGELFF,TGTGCCAGCTCACCACCGGGGGGAACGAACACCGGGGAGCTGTTTTTT
TRBV30,NA,TRBJ2-7,16,NA,CAWSGRALHPYYEQYF,TGTGCCTGGAGTGGTAGGGCACTACACCCTTACTACGAGCAGTACTTC
TRBV15,TRBD1,TRBJ2-3,18,NA,CATSTGTGALAGTDTQYF,TGTGCCACCAGCACAGGGACAGGGGCACTAGCGGGCACAGATACGCAGTATTTT
TRBV23-1,NA,TRBJ1-4,15,NA,CASSQFGDSGEKLFF,TGCGCCAGCAGTCAATTCGGCGATTCGGGCGAAAAACTGTTTTTT
TRBV29-1,TRBD1,TRBJ2-7,17,NA,CSVDLPGQAGYTYEQYF,TGCAGCGTTGACTTACCGGGACAGGCTGGTTACACTTACGAGCAGTACTTC
TRBV2,NA,TRBJ1-5,15,NA,CASSDGHVPNQPQHF,TGTGCCAGCAGTGACGGACATGTCCCCAATCAGCCCCAGCATTTT
TRBV10-1,NA,TRBJ2-1,19,NA,CASSESSFGRDRTYNEQFF,TGCGCCAGCAGTGAGTCTAGTTTCGGGAGGGACAGGACCTACAATGAGCAGTTCTTC
TRBV2,TRBD1,TRBJ1-5,14,NA,CASQKGQSNQPQHF,TGTGCCAGCCAAAAGGGACAGTCCAATCAGCCCCAGCATTTT
TRBV18,TRBD2,TRBJ2-1,15,NA,CASSPPTSGSFEQFF,TGTGCCAGCTCACCACCGACTAGCGGGAGCTTTGAGCAGTTCTTC
TRBV7-9,NA,TRBJ2-1,17,few,CASSLGPNPGQYDEQFF,TGTGCCAGCAGCTTAGGCCCCAACCCTGGACAGTACGATGAGCAGTTCTTC
TRBV18,NA,TRBJ2-2,14,NA,CASSPAVRTGELFF,TGTGCCAGCTCACCTGCGGTACGCACCGGGGAGCTGTTTTTT